This TCR beta chain was sequenced during a study of blood T cell repertoires in COVID-19. Patients from Seattle were sampled longitudinally, starting during active infection. Only in-frame clones appear in the TCRdb table, and some are missing; sequencing was by immunoSEQ multiplex PCR. Of about 82,000 clones in the sample, around four fifths are singletons; the top ten hold roughly 38%. The CDR3 contains 15 residues. Trimming took 2 bases from V and 6 from J; bases not matched to a gene: 7. Per the germline V gene, CDR1 is MNHEY and CDR2 is SVGAGI. The sequence came from a man between 60 and 75 years old with COVID-19, enrolled during active disease. The chain uses TRBV6-5 and TRBJ2-1; 7 bases fit TRBD2. The sequenced material came from peripheral blood. CDR3 loop: CASSYGRGGINEQFF. The CDR3 DNA sequence: TGTGCCAGCAGTTACGGGCGGGGAGGGATCAATGAGCAGTTCTTC.